The rows below give T cell receptor beta chains drawn from one sample of a study of blood T cell repertoires in COVID-19. Clones were read by immunoSEQ multiplex PCR, and TCRdb kept only the in-frame ones, dropping some. This sample has tens of thousands of clones, with over 65% found just once. Sample: peripheral blood. Source of these receptors: a man aged 65-85 years with COVID-19, enrolled during active disease. The CDR3 runs from the conserved cysteine through the conserved F or W. A D gene is named only where the DNA matches it firmly. Size values are once, few and many counts, or a class for expanded clones, and some rows have none.

V gene: TRBV29-1; clone size: once; D gene: TRBD1; CDR3 length: 13; J gene: TRBJ1-5; CDR3 protein: CSVGKTGGEPQHF; CDR3 DNA: TGCAGCGTCGGAAAGACAGGGGGAGAGCCCCAGCATTTT
V gene: TRBV9; clone size: -; D gene: TRBD1; CDR3 length: 15; J gene: TRBJ1-1; CDR3 protein: CASRARDSTNTEAFF; CDR3 DNA: TGTGCCAGCAGGGCAAGGGACAGCACGAACACTGAAGCTTTCTTT
V gene: TRBV7-9; clone size: few; D gene: TRBD1; CDR3 length: 14; J gene: TRBJ2-3; CDR3 protein: CASSPDRAADTQYF; CDR3 DNA: TGTGCCAGCAGCCCAGACAGGGCGGCAGATACGCAGTATTTT
V gene: TRBV10-3; clone size: -; D gene: -; CDR3 length: 12; J gene: TRBJ2-5; CDR3 protein: CAISEPGETQYF; CDR3 DNA: TGTGCCATCAGTGAGCCGGGTGAGACCCAGTACTTC
V gene: TRBV3-1/TRBV3-2; clone size: -; D gene: -; CDR3 length: 13; J gene: TRBJ2-7; CDR3 protein: CASSQFGGSEQYF; CDR3 DNA: TGTGCCAGCAGCCAATTTGGTGGGAGCGAGCAGTACTTC
V gene: TRBV7-9; clone size: few; D gene: TRBD2; CDR3 length: 15; J gene: TRBJ2-1; CDR3 protein: CASSLSGLAHNEQFF; CDR3 DNA: TGTGCCAGCAGCTTATCGGGACTAGCCCACAATGAGCAGTTCTTC
V gene: TRBV19; clone size: -; D gene: TRBD1; CDR3 length: 14; J gene: TRBJ1-1; CDR3 protein: CASSFRGLNTEAFF; CDR3 DNA: TGTGCCAGTAGTTTCAGGGGGCTGAACACTGAAGCTTTCTTT
V gene: TRBV18; clone size: -; D gene: TRBD2; CDR3 length: 18; J gene: TRBJ2-1; CDR3 protein: CASSPRLAGGPAESEQFF; CDR3 DNA: TGTGCCAGCTCACCTAGGCTAGCGGGAGGGCCGGCGGAAAGTGAGCAGTTCTTC
V gene: TRBV7-3; clone size: -; D gene: -; CDR3 length: 13; J gene: TRBJ1-2; CDR3 protein: CASSLGQNYGYTF; CDR3 DNA: TGTGCCAGCAGCTTAGGGCAGAACTATGGCTACACCTTC
V gene: TRBV6-5; clone size: -; D gene: -; CDR3 length: 16; J gene: TRBJ1-6; CDR3 protein: CASSYSGQAYNSPLHF; CDR3 DNA: TGTGCCAGCAGTTACTCTGGCCAGGCCTATAATTCACCCCTCCACTTT
V gene: TRBV7-3; clone size: -; D gene: -; CDR3 length: 17; J gene: TRBJ2-1; CDR3 protein: CASSLTWAGSSYNEQFF; CDR3 DNA: TGTGCCAGCAGCTTAACGTGGGCGGGCTCCTCCTACAATGAGCAGTTCTTC
V gene: TRBV7-9; clone size: -; D gene: -; CDR3 length: 17; J gene: TRBJ1-2; CDR3 protein: CASSLGGGGGRLNGYTF; CDR3 DNA: TGTGCCAGCAGCTTAGGCGGAGGTGGAGGCCGCCTGAATGGCTACACCTTC
V gene: TRBV11-3; clone size: -; D gene: TRBD2; CDR3 length: 14; J gene: TRBJ2-5; CDR3 protein: CASSWSGMQETQYF; CDR3 DNA: TGTGCCAGCAGCTGGAGCGGGATGCAAGAGACCCAGTACTTC
V gene: TRBV4-3; clone size: -; D gene: -; CDR3 length: 15; J gene: TRBJ1-6; CDR3 protein: CASSLSRIGNSPLHF; CDR3 DNA: TGCGCCAGCAGCCTGTCGAGGATCGGTAATTCACCCCTCCACTTT
V gene: TRBV7-3; clone size: -; D gene: -; CDR3 length: 13; J gene: TRBJ2-5; CDR3 protein: CASSLSREETQYF; CDR3 DNA: TGTGCCAGCAGCTTAAGCAGGGAAGAGACCCAGTACTTC